Presented here are 11 T cell receptor beta chains from one specimen sequenced in a study of control samples from healthy donors and cancer patients. TCRdb keeps only in-frame clones here, not all; method: immunoSEQ multiplex PCR. The sample has roughly 130,000 clones, 75% to 95% seen once. The source material was blood. The receptors were sampled from a man younger than 35 in good health.

The chain combines TRBV11-2 with TRBJ1-2; 12 nucleotides line up with TRBD1. Germline loops: CDR1 SGHAT, CDR2 FQNNGV. The CDR3 runs to 15 residues. V was clipped by 3 bases and J by 7 bases; unmatched bases: 6. CDR3 bases: TGTGCCAGCAGCTTTGCCGGGACAGGGGGCAGTGGCTACACCTTC. Amino acids: CASSFAGTGGSGYTF.

The chain is built from TRBV4-1 and TRBJ2-2, with D uncertain. The CDR3 spans 15 residues. V was trimmed by 4 bases and J by 0 bases, leaving 9 bases between them. Germline V gene lookup returns CDR1 MGHRA and CDR2 YSYEKL. The CDR3 protein is CASSPLPANTGELFF. CDR3 nucleotides: TGCGCCAGCAGCCCCCTTCCCGCGAACACCGGGGAGCTGTTTTTT.

The rearrangement links TRBV9 to TRBJ2-3; 7 bases are a match to TRBD1. The germline gives CDR1 SGDLS, CDR2 YYNGEE. The CDR3 consists of 15 residues. V lost 3 bases to trimming and J lost 0 bases; unmatched junction nucleotides: 4. The CDR3 protein is CASSGTGLSTDTQYF. The CDR3 nucleotides are TGTGCCAGCAGCGGGACAGGATTGAGCACAGATACGCAGTATTTT.

This chain joins TRBV6-5 and TRBJ1-2, with D possibly matching TRBD1 (5 bases). This CDR3 has 13 residues. The germline V gene encodes CDR1 MNHEY and CDR2 SVGAGI. V shed 4 bases and J shed 3 bases, with 9 bases lying between them. CDR3 region: CASSWGLHYGYTF. In nucleotides, the CDR3 is TGTGCCAGCAGTTGGGGACTGCACTATGGCTACACCTTC.

DNA for the CDR3: TGCGCCAGCAGCCCCGACGCACAGGGGGTCTATGGCTACACCTTC. Protein: CASSPDAQGVYGYTF. The V call is TRBV10-2, the J call TRBJ1-2, with 8 positions matching TRBD1. Germline CDR1 and CDR2: WSHSY and SAAADI. This CDR3 has 15 residues. V shed 6 bases and J 4 bases; nucleotides not matched to a gene: 10.

This clone appeared a single time. The chain has TRBV5-1 and TRBJ2-6; D is possibly TRBD1 (5 bases). Per germline, CDR1 SGHRS and CDR2 YFSETQ. CDR3 length: 16 residues. Trimming removed 4 bases at V and 0 bases at J, with 11 bases between. For the CDR3, the DNA is TGCGCCAGCAGCGAAGCAGGGATCTCTGGGGCCAACGTCCTGACTTTC. As protein: CASSEAGISGANVLTF.

The chain uses TRBV11-2 and TRBJ2-7; D uncertain. This CDR3 is built from 14 residues. Trimming took off 0 bases at V and 4 bases at J, with 10 bases between the two ends. CDR1 and CDR2 from the germline V gene are SGHAT and FQNNGV. The chain's CDR3 is CASSLEPASYEQYF. The CDR3 nucleotides are TGTGCCAGCAGCTTAGAGCCAGCCTCATACGAGCAGTACTTC.

V gene TRBV19 combines with J gene TRBJ2-7, with D perhaps TRBD1 (5 bases). Trimming took off 3 bases at V and 2 bases at J, with 8 bases between the two ends. Looked up from germline, CDR1 is LNHDA and CDR2 is SQIVND (reference sequence). The CDR3 extends over 13 amino acids. CDR3 in amino acids: CASSIRVTYEQYF. As DNA, the CDR3 is TGTGCCAGTAGTATCAGGGTAACCTACGAGCAGTACTTC.

The chain combines TRBV7-9 with TRBJ2-7; the match to TRBD1 covers 11 bases. The length of the CDR3 is 15 residues. V lost 3 bases and J lost 0; bases outside the gene matches: 1. Germline loops: CDR1 SEHNR, CDR2 FQNEAQ (reference sequence). The CDR3 DNA reads as TGTGCCAGCAGCTTCGGACAGGGGGCCTCCTACGAGCAGTACTTC. Amino acid sequence: CASSFGQGASYEQYF.

The DNA of the CDR3 is TGCGCCAGCAGGATATTGGGTGGACAGGAGGAGACCCAGTACTTC. It is translated as CASRILGGQEETQYF. This chain connects TRBV5-1 to TRBJ2-5; 7 bases align to TRBD1. V gave up 5 bases and J gave up 5 bases; unmatched junction bases: 12. The germline CDR1 and CDR2 sequences are SGHRS and YFSETQ. This CDR3 has 15 residues.

The chain recombines TRBV7-2 with TRBJ2-1; no reliable D call. This CDR3 is built from 15 residues. The germline V and J ends were trimmed by 1 base and 0 bases, with 7 bases remaining between them. The germline V gene has CDR1 SGHTA and CDR2 FQGNSA. The CDR3 protein is CASSLVLSSYNEQFF. The DNA of the CDR3 is TGTGCCAGCAGCTTAGTCCTTAGCTCCTACAATGAGCAGTTCTTC.